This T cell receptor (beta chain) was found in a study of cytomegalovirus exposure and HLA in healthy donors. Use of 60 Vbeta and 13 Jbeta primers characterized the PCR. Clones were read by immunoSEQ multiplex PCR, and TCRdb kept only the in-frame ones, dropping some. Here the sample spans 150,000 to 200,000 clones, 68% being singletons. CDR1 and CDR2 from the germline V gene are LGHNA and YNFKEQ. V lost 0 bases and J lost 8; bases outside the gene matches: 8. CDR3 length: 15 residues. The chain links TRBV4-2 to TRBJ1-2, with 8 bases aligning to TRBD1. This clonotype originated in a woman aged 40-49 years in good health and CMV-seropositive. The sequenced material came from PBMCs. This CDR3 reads CASSQDPDRVGGYTF. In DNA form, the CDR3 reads TGTGCCAGCAGCCAAGATCCGGACAGGGTGGGAGGCTACACCTTC.